This TCR beta chain was identified in a study of blood T cell repertoires in COVID-19. Original processing notes: From reference gene primer amplification, estimates of nucleated cell counts were derived. Repertoires were generated with immunoSEQ multiplex PCR, while TCRdb's copy carries only in-frame clones and drops some. Clone size and V and J calls were adopted from that table, with D and trimming inferred from the DNA. The sample gives some 28,000 clones, 85% to 90% of which show up once; 9.5% to 13% is in the top ten. The germline gives CDR1 WSHSY, CDR2 SAAADI. V shed 7 bases and J shed 7 bases, with 17 bases lying between them. The CDR3 sequence is 15 residues long.

Sequenced material: peripheral blood. This clonotype originated in a man aged 55 to 70 with acute or convalescent COVID-19. The J gene is TRBJ1-6, the V gene TRBV10-2; the D gene is possibly TRBD1 (5 bases). CDR3 loop: CASTIQGAGNSPLHF. Written as DNA, the CDR3 is TGCGCCAGCACGATCCAGGGAGCGGGAAATTCACCCCTCCACTTT.